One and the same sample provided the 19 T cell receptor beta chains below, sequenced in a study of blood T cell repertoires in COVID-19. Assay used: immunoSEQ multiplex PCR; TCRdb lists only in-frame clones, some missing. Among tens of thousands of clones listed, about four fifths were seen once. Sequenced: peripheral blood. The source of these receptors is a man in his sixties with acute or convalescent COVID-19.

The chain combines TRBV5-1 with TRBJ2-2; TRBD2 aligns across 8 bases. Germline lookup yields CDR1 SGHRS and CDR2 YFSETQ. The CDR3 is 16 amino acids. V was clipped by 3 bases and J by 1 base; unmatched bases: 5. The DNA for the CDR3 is TGCGCCAGCAGCTACATAGCGGGGCAGAACACCGGGGAGCTGTTTTTT. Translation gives CASSYIAGQNTGELFF. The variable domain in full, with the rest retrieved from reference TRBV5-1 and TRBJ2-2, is KAGVTQTPRYLIKTRGQQVTLSCSPISGHRSVSWYQQTPGQGLQFLFEYFSETQRNKGNFPGRFSGRQFSNSRSEMNVSTLELGDSALYLCASSYIAGQNTGELFFGEGSRLTVL.

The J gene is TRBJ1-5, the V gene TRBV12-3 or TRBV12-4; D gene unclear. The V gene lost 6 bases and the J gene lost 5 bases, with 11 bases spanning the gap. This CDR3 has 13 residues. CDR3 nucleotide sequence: TGTGCCAGCAGCTGGACCGGGGATCAGCCCCAGCATTTT. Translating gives CASSWTGDQPQHF.

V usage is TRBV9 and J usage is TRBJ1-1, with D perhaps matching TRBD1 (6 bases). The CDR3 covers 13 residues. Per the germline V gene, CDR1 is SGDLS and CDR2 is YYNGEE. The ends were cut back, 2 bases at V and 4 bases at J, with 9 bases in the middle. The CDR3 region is CASSVAGATEAFF. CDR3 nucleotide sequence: TGTGCCAGCAGCGTGGCAGGGGCCACTGAAGCTTTCTTT.

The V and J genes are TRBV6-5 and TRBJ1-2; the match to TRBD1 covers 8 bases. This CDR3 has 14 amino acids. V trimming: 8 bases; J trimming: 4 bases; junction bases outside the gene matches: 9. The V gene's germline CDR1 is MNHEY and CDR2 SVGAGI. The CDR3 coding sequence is TGTGCCAGCGCCAAACCTACAGGGGGCTATGGCTACACCTTC. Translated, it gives CASAKPTGGYGYTF.

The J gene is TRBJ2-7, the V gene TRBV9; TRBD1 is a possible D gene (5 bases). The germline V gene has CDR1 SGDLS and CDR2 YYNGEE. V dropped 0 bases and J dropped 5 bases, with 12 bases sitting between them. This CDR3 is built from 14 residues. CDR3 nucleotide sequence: TGTGCCAGCAGCGTAGCGGGCAGGGTCGACGAGCAGTACTTC. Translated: CASSVAGRVDEQYF. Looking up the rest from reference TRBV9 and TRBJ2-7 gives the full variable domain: DSGVTQTPKHLITATGQRVTLRCSPRSGDLSVYWYQQSLDQGLQFLIQYYNGEERAKGNILERFSAQQFPDLHSELNLSSLELGDSALYFCASSVAGRVDEQYFGPGTRLTVT.

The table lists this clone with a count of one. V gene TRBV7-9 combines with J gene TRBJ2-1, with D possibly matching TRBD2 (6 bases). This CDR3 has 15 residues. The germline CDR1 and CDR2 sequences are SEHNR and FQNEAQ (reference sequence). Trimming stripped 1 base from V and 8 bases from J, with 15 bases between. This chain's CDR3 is CASSLVWSEGDEQFF. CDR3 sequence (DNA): TGTGCCAGCAGCTTAGTATGGTCGGAGGGTGATGAGCAGTTCTTC.

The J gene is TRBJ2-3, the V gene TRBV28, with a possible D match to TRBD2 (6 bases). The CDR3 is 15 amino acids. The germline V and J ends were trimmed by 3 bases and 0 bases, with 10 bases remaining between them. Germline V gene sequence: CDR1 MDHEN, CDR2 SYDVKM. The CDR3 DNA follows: TGTGCCAGCAGTTTTTTTAGCGGTAGCACAGATACGCAGTATTTT. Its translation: CASSFFSGSTDTQYF.

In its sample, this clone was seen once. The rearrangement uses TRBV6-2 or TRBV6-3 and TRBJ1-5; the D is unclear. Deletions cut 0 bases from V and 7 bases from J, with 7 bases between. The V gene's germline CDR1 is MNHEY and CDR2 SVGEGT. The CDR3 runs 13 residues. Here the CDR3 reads CASSYSSIQPQHF. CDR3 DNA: TGTGCCAGCAGTTACTCGAGTATCCAGCCCCAGCATTTT.

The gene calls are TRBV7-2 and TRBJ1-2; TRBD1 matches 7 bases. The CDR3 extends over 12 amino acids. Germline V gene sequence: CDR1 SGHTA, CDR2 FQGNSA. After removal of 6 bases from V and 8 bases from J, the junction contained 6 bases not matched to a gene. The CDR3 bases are TGTGCCAGCAGTCCGAGGGGGCAGGGCTACACCTTC. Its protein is CASSPRGQGYTF.

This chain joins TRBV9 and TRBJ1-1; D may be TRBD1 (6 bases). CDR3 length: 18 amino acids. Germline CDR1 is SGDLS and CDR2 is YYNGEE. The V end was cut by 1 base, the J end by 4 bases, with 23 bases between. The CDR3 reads CASSVLKVGLAQGTEAFF. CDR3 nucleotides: TGTGCCAGCAGCGTACTAAAGGTTGGTCTGGCACAGGGCACTGAAGCTTTCTTT.

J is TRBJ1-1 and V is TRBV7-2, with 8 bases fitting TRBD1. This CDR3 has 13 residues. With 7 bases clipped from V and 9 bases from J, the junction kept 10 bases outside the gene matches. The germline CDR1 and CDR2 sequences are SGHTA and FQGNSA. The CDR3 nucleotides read TGTGCCAGCACCCTAGGACAGGGAACTAAAGCTTTCTTT. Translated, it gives CASTLGQGTKAFF.

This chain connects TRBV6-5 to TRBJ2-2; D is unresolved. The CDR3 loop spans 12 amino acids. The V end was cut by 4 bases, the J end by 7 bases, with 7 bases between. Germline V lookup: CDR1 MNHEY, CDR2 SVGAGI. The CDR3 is CASSSRNGELFF. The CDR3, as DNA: TGTGCCAGCAGTTCTAGGAACGGGGAGCTGTTTTTT.

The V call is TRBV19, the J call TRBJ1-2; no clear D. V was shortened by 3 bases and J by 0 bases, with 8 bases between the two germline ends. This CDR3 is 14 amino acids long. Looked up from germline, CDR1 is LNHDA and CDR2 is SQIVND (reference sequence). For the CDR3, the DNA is TGTGCCAGTAGTATTTTGGCAGCTAACTATGGCTACACCTTC. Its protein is CASSILAANYGYTF.

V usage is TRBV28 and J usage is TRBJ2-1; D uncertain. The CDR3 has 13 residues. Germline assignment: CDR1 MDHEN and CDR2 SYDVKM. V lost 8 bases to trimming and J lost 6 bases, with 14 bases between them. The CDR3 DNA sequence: TGTGCCAGCTCAGTCCCACCCCTCAATGAGCAGTTCTTC. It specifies CASSVPPLNEQFF.

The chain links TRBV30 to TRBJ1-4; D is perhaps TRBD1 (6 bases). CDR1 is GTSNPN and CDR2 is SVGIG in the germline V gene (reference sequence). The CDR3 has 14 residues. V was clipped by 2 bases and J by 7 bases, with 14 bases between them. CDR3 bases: TGTGCCTGGAGTTCCCAGGGGATTTTTGAAAAACTGTTTTTT. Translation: CAWSSQGIFEKLFF.

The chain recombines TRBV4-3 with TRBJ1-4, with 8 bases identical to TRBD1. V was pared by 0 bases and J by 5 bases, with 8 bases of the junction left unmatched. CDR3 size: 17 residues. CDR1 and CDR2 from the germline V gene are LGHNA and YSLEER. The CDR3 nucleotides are TGCGCCAGCAGCCAAGAAGGAAAGAGACAGGGGAATGAAAAACTGTTTTTT. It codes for CASSQEGKRQGNEKLFF.

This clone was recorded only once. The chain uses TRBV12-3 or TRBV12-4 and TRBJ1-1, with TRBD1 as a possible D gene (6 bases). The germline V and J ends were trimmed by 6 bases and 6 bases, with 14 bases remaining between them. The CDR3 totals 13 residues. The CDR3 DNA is TGTGCCAGCAGGCAACAGGGTCTACCTGAAGCTTTCTTT. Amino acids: CASRQQGLPEAFF.

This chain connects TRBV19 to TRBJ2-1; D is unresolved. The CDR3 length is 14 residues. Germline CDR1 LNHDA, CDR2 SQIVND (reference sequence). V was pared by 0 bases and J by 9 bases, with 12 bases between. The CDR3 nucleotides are TGTGCCAGTAGTATAGAATCCCCAATCGGTGAGCAGTTCTTC. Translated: CASSIESPIGEQFF.

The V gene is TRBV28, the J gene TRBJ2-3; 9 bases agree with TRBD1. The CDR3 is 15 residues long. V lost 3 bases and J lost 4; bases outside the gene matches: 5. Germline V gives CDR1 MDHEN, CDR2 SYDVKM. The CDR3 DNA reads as TGTGCCAGCAGTTTTACGGGACAGGGTGCAGATACGCAGTATTTT. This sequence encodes CASSFTGQGADTQYF.